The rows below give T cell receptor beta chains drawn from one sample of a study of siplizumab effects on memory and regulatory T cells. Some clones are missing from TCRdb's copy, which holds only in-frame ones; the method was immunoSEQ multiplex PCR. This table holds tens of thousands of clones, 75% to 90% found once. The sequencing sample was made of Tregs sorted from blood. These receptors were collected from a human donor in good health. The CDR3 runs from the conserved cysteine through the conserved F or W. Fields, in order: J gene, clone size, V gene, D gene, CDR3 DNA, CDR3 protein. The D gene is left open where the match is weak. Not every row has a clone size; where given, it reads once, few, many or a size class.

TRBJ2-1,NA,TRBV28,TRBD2,TGTGCCAGCAGAAAAATCGCGGGAGCTATCTACAATGAGCAGTTCTTC,CASRKIAGAIYNEQFF
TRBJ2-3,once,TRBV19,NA,TGTGCCAGTAGTCGCACAGGATCCGATACGCAGTATTTT,CASSRTGSDTQYF
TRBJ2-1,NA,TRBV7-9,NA,TGTGCCAGCAGCTTCGCTAGCGATTACAATGAGCAGTTCTTC,CASSFASDYNEQFF
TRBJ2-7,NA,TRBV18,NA,TGTGCCAGCTCACCACCCGGCGACCCAGCCTACGAGCAGTACTTC,CASSPPGDPAYEQYF
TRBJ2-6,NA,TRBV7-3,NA,TGTGCCAGCAGCCCCCGACCGGGTTCTGGGGCCAACGTCCTGACTTTC,CASSPRPGSGANVLTF
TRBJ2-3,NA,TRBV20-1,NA,TGCAGTGCCCGTTACACAGATACGCAGTATTTT,CSARYTDTQYF
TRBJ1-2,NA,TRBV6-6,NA,TGTGCCAGCTTCAACACGGGGGTTAAAGGCTACACCTTC,CASFNTGVKGYTF
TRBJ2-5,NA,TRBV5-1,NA,TGCGCCAGCAGTGGGGGGAGCCCTCTTCAAGAGACCCAGTACTTC,CASSGGSPLQETQYF
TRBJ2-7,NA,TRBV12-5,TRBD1,TGTGCTAGTGGCCGAAACCCCGGGACAGGGGCCTACGAGCAGTACTTC,CASGRNPGTGAYEQYF
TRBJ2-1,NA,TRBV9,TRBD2,TGTGCCAGCAGCACGACTAGCGGGGATTTGGGTGAGCAGTTCTTC,CASSTTSGDLGEQFF
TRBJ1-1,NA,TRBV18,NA,TGTGCCAGCTCACCAACGCGGCGCCCTGGCACTGAAGCTTTCTTT,CASSPTRRPGTEAFF
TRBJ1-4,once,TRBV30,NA,TGTGCCTGGAGTCCAACTTATGAAAAACTGTTTTTT,CAWSPTYEKLFF
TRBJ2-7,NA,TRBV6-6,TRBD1,TGTGCCAGCAGTCACCACAGGGGTTCCCACGAGCAGTACTTC,CASSHHRGSHEQYF
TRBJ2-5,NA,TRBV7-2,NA,TGTGCCAGCACCGCTTGGAATAGCGTAGAGACCCAGTACTTC,CASTAWNSVETQYF
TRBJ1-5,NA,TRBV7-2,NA,TGTGCCAGCAGCTTAGCGAAAGGGGCCGGGCAGCCCCAGCATTTT,CASSLAKGAGQPQHF
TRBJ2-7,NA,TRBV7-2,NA,TGTGCCAGCAGCTCGTACGGAATCTACGAGCAGTACTTC,CASSSYGIYEQYF
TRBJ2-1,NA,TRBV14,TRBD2,TGTGCCAGCAGGGAAGCGGGAGGGCCGGTAAATGAGCAGTTCTTC,CASREAGGPVNEQFF
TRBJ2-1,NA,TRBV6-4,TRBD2,TGTGCCAGCAGTGACTCCCCGGGACTAGCGCTATATGAGCAGTTCTTC,CASSDSPGLALYEQFF
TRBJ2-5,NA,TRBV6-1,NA,TGTGCCAGCAGTGTCAATCCGCTGGAGACCCAGTACTTC,CASSVNPLETQYF
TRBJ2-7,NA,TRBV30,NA,TGTGCCTGGAGTCCCGGGGTCCCCTACGAGCAGTACTTC,CAWSPGVPYEQYF
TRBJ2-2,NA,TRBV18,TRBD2,TGTGCCAGCTCACCCGGACTAGCGGCAGCGAACACCGGGGAGCTGTTTTTT,CASSPGLAAANTGELFF
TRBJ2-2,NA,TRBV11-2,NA,TGTGCCAGCAGCTTCTGGGATGGGGCCGGGGAGCTGTTTTTT,CASSFWDGAGELFF
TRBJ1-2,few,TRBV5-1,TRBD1,TGCGCCAGCAGCTCGACAGGGTGGGAGAATGGCTACACCTTC,CASSSTGWENGYTF
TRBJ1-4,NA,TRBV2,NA,TGTGCCAGCAACGGACACCCAAATGAAAAACTGTTTTTT,CASNGHPNEKLFF
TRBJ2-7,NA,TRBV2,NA,TGTGCCAGCAGCCGGGCTATAGGGGCCCACGAGCAGTACTTC,CASSRAIGAHEQYF
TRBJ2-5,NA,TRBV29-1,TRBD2,TGCAGCGTTGATTCCCAGCGGGAGACGTTAGAGACCCAGTACTTC,CSVDSQRETLETQYF
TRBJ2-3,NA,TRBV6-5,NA,TGTGCCAGCAGTTATAGGCAGGCCACAGATACGCAGTATTTT,CASSYRQATDTQYF
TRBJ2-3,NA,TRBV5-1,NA,TGCGCCAGCAGCTACCGGGACAAACGTTCAGATACGCAGTATTTT,CASSYRDKRSDTQYF
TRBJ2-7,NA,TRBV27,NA,TGTGCCAGCAGTTTACGGGGACCGGGAGAGCTCTACGAGCAGTACTTC,CASSLRGPGELYEQYF
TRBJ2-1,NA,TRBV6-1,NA,TGTGCCAGCAGTTTCCGGGACTCGCTATACAATGAGCAGTTCTTC,CASSFRDSLYNEQFF
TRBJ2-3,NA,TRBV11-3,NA,TGTGCCAGCAGCTTAGAGCCGGATACGCAGTATTTT,CASSLEPDTQYF
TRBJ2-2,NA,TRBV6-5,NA,TGTGCCAGCAGTCTAACTACGCGGCGGGGGGAGCTGTTTTTT,CASSLTTRRGELFF
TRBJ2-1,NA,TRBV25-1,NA,TGTGCCAGCAGTGCGCCCAAAATAGCCTACAATGAGCAGTTCTTC,CASSAPKIAYNEQFF
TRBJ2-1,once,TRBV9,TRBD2,TGTGCCAGCAGCCTCCGGGACGGGAGACTAGCTGGTGAGCAGTTCTTC,CASSLRDGRLAGEQFF
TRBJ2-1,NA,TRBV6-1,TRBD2,TGTGCCAGCAGGTTAGCGGGATACGGGCAGTTCTTC,CASRLAGYGQFF
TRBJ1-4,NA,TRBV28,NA,TGTGCCAGCAGTTTGGTAGGGCAGGGTGGGGGAAAACTGTTTTTT,CASSLVGQGGGKLFF
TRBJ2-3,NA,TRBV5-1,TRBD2,TGCGCCAGCAGCTTGGTGTTGGCGGGAGGAGTGGGTACGCAGTATTTT,CASSLVLAGGVGTQYF
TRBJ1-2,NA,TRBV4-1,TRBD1,TGCGCCAGCAGCTCAACAGGGGTCGGGGGCTACACCTTC,CASSSTGVGGYTF
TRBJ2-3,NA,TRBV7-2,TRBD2,TGTGCCAGCAGTTTTAGCGGGAGACCAGATACGCAGTATTTT,CASSFSGRPDTQYF
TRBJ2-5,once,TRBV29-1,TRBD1,TGCAGCGCAACCGAGGGGGCCCCAGAGACCCAGTACTTC,CSATEGAPETQYF
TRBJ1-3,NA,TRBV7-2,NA,TGTGCCAGCAGCTTAGGGGGGGCCGGCCTCCTAGGAAACACCATATATTTT,CASSLGGAGLLGNTIYF
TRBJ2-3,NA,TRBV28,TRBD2,TGTGCCAGCAGTCGACTAGCGTTGCAGGGAGATACGCAGTATTTT,CASSRLALQGDTQYF
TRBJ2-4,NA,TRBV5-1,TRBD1,TGCGCCAGCAGCTTTGGGGGACAGGGGGCCAAAAACATTCAGTACTTC,CASSFGGQGAKNIQYF
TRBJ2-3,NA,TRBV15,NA,TGTGCCACCAGCAGAAGTTCGTATACGCAGTATTTT,CATSRSSYTQYF
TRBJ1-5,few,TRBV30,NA,TGTGCCTGGGGCCGGATGAGGGGCGGACAGCCCCAGCATTTT,CAWGRMRGGQPQHF
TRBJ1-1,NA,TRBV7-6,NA,TGTGCCAGCAGCTGGGGCACTGAAGCTTTCTTT,CASSWGTEAFF
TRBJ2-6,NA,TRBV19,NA,TGTGCCAGTAGCCGCTCTGGGGCCAACGTCCTGACTTTC,CASSRSGANVLTF
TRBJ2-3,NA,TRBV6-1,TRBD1,TGTGCCGGACAACAGGGGTCGGGCACAGATACGCAGTATTTT,CAGQQGSGTDTQYF